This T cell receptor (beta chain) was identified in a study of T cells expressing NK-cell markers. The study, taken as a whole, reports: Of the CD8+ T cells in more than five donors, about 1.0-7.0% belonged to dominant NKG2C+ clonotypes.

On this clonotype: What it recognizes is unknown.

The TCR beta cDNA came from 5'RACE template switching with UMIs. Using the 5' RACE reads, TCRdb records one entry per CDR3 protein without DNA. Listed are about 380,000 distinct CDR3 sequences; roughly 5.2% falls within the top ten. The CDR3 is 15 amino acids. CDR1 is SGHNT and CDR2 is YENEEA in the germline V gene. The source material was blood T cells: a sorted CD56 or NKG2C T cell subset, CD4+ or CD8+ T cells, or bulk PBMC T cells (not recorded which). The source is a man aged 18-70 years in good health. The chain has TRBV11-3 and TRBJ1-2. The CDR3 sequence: CASSLSDGPNYGYTF.